One sample yielded the 15 T cell receptor beta chains listed below, sequenced in a study of Graves' ophthalmopathy and Graves' hyperthyroidism. RNA transcripts served as template for amplifying TCR beta CDR3 sequences. First-round RT-PCR with HTBI primers preceded a second-round multiplex PCR. TCRdb called the multiplex PCR reads again in MiXCR, with one record for every CDR3 protein. The top ten hold 35% to 55% of the sample, which has almost 750,000 distinct CDR3 sequences, 35% to 50% seen once. Sequencing input: peripheral blood. Every receptor here comes from an adult man with Graves' ophthalmopathy.

There are a few counts of this clonotype. The chain uses TRBV14 and TRBJ2-7; D gene ambiguous. Per the germline V gene, CDR1 is SGHDN and CDR2 is FVKESK. V lost 4 bases, J lost 0 bases, and 16 bases lay in between. The CDR3 runs to 16 residues. The CDR3 sequence: CASSRAGLLISYEQYF. CDR3 in DNA: TGTGCCAGCAGCCGGGCAGGTTTGTTAATCTCCTACGAGCAGTACTTC. The whole variable domain, filled in from reference TRBV14 and TRBJ2-7, reads EAGVTQFPSHSVIEKGQTVTLRCDPISGHDNLYWYRRVMGKEIKFLLHFVKESKQDESGMPNNRFLAERTGGTYSTLKVQPAELEDSGVYFCASSRAGLLISYEQYFGPGTRLTVT.

The chain combines TRBV20-1 with TRBJ2-5; 11 bases map to TRBD1. The CDR3 runs to 15 residues. The trim removed 4 bases at V and 5 bases at J, leaving 9 bases unmatched. The germline V gene has CDR1 DFQATT and CDR2 SNEGSKA (reference sequence). CDR3 amino acids: CSATSRTGGAETQYF. In DNA, the CDR3 is TGCAGTGCTACTAGTAGGACAGGGGGCGCGGAGACCCAGTACTTC.

This clonotype turned up a few times. The DNA for the CDR3 is TGCAGTGCTACTGGGACAGGGGGATATGGCTACACCTTC. Translated: CSATGTGGYGYTF. The V call is TRBV20-1, the J call TRBJ1-2; 11 bases map to TRBD1. Germline V gene sequence: CDR1 DFQATT, CDR2 SNEGSKA (reference sequence). The CDR3 extends over 13 amino acids. V lost 4 bases to trimming and J lost 5 bases; unmatched junction nucleotides: 3.

Many counts were recorded for this clonotype. This sequence joins TRBV2 and TRBJ1-1; D is undetermined. Trimming removed 6 bases at V and 4 bases at J, with 3 bases between. The CDR3 has 10 amino acids. Per germline, CDR1 SNHLY and CDR2 FYNNEI. The CDR3 nucleotides read TGTGCCAGCAGCGTCACTGAAGCTTTCTTT. It codes for CASSVTEAFF.

The count of this clonotype is one. The rearrangement uses TRBV4-3 and TRBJ2-7; 7 bases fit TRBD1. The V gene end was trimmed by 0 bases and the J gene end by 2 bases; junction bases not matched to a gene: 7. The CDR3 is 16 amino acids. CDR1 LGHNA and CDR2 YSLEER come from the germline V gene. The CDR3 loop reads CASSQDGGQKTYEQYF. In DNA form, the CDR3 reads TGCGCCAGCAGCCAAGATGGGGGACAGAAAACCTACGAGCAGTACTTC.

In its sample, this clonotype was seen a few times. J is TRBJ1-1 and V is TRBV9; D possibly corresponds to TRBD1 (5 bases). The V and J ends lost 0 bases and 5 bases respectively, with 11 bases between them. This CDR3 is built from 14 residues. Per germline, CDR1 SGDLS and CDR2 YYNGEE. CDR3 region: CASSVVWGGTEAFF. In DNA form, the CDR3 reads TGTGCCAGCAGCGTAGTCTGGGGGGGGACTGAAGCTTTCTTT.

This clonotype was seen repeatedly, ten times or more. The chain joins TRBV7-9 to TRBJ2-5, with D uncertain. With 5 bases removed from V and 5 bases from J, the gap between germline ends came to 9 bases. The CDR3 has 12 amino acids. From germline, CDR1 is SEHNR and CDR2 FQNEAQ (reference sequence). This CDR3 reads CASSIKFETQYF. The CDR3 coding sequence is TGTGCCAGCAGCATAAAATTTGAGACCCAGTACTTC.

With regard to this clonotype: This may be a read error: a much more frequent sequence differs by one nucleotide. The chain has TRBV19 and TRBJ2-7; TRBD1 or TRBD2 may be the D gene (5 bases each). The CDR3 runs to 14 residues. V was pared by 4 bases and J by 5 bases, with 15 bases between. Germline V CDR1 and CDR2: LNHDA, SQIVND (reference sequence). This chain's CDR3 is CASSSTGAADEQYF. The CDR3 nucleotides are TGTGCCAGTAGTAGTACCGGGGCTGCGGACGAGCAGTACTTC.

The sample holds many counts of this clonotype. The CDR3 spells CASSLRNEKLFF. In nucleotides, the CDR3 is TGTGCCAGCAGTTTACGTAATGAAAAACTGTTTTTT. The V gene is TRBV12-3 or TRBV12-4, the J gene TRBJ1-4; D remains ambiguous. Trimming cost V 2 bases and J 4 bases, with 2 bases left between them. This CDR3 spans 12 amino acids.

This clonotype was counted only a few times. The rearrangement joins TRBV4-3 to TRBJ2-2; no reliable D call. The CDR3 sequence is 14 residues long. V lost 1 base to trimming and J lost 6 bases, with 9 bases between them. The germline CDR1 and CDR2 sequences are LGHNA and YSLEER. As DNA, the CDR3 is TGCGCCAGCAGCCAAGTGGTATATGCCGGGGAGCTGTTTTTT. Translation gives CASSQVVYAGELFF.

This chain links TRBV11-2 with TRBJ1-1, with a possible D match to TRBD1 (6 bases). The V and J ends lost 2 bases and 4 bases respectively, with 14 bases between them. The CDR3 covers 15 residues. Per germline, CDR1 SGHAT and CDR2 FQNNGV. The CDR3 spells CASSLLRGGLTEAFF. The CDR3 DNA is TGTGCCAGCAGCTTACTTAGGGGGGGGCTCACTGAAGCTTTCTTT.

The gene calls are TRBV3-1 and TRBJ1-2, with D unresolved. The V end was cut by 2 bases, the J end by 4 bases, with 8 bases between. This CDR3 is 13 amino acids long. Germline V gives CDR1 LGHDT, CDR2 YNNKEL (reference sequence). The DNA for the CDR3 is TGTGCCAGCAGCCAACACAGCGTCTATGGCTACACCTTC. Amino acids: CASSQHSVYGYTF.

This clonotype has just a few counts. The rearrangement uses TRBV7-9 and TRBJ2-5; maybe TRBD1 (6 bases). CDR1 and CDR2 from the germline V gene are SEHNR and FQNEAQ (reference sequence). Trimming took off 5 bases at V and 2 bases at J, with 12 bases between the two ends. This CDR3 comprises 14 residues. The CDR3 DNA reads TGTGCCAGCAGCGCACAAGACAGGCAAGAGACCCAGTACTTC. This translates into CASSAQDRQETQYF.

The genes are TRBV12-3 or TRBV12-4 and TRBJ2-7; 7 nucleotides match TRBD1. CDR3 length equals 16 residues. V was pared by 4 bases and J by 0 bases, with 9 bases of the junction left unmatched. The CDR3 region is CASSSPEGAASYEQYF. CDR3 DNA sequence: TGTGCCAGCAGTTCTCCTGAGGGGGCTGCCTCCTACGAGCAGTACTTC.

This chain connects TRBV7-9 to TRBJ1-1; D uncertain. Germline CDR1 SEHNR, CDR2 FQNEAQ (reference sequence). The CDR3 spans 14 residues. V was cut by 3 bases and J by 4 bases, with 12 bases left in between. In nucleotides, the CDR3 is TGTGCCAGCAGCTTGGAGGGCACGGGCACTGAAGCTTTCTTT. This translates into CASSLEGTGTEAFF.